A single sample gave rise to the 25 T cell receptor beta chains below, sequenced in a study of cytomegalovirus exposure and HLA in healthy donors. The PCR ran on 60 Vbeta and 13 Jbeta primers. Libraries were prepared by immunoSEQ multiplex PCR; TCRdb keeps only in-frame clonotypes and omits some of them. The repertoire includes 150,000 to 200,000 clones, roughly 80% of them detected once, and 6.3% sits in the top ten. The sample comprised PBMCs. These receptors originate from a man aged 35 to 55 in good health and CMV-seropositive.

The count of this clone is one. DNA for the CDR3: TGTGCCTCGCCCGCGGGGGGTACTTCCTACAATGAGCAGTTCTTC. Its translation is CASPAGGTSYNEQFF. The chain has TRBV30 and TRBJ2-1; 8 bases agree with TRBD2. The J segment lost 1 base and the V segment lost 7 bases, leaving 9 bases of the junction unmatched. The CDR3 runs 15 residues. The germline CDR1 and CDR2 sequences are GTSNPN and SVGIG (reference sequence).

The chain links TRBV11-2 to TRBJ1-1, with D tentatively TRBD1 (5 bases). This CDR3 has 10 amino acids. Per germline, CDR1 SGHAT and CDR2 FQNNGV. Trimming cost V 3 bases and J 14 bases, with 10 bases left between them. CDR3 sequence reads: CASSFRGAFF. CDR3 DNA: TGTGCCAGCAGCTTTAGGGGCGCGTTCTTT.

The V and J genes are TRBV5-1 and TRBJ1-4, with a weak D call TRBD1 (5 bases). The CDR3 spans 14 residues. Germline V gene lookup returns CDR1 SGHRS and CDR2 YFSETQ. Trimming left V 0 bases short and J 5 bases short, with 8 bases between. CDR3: CASSLGGENEKLFF. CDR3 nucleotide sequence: TGCGCCAGCAGCTTGGGGGGGGAAAATGAAAAACTGTTTTTT.

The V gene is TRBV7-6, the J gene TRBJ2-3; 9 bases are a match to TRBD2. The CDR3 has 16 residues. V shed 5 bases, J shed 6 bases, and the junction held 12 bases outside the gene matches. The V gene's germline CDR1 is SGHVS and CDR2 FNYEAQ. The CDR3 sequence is CASSPIASGVFDTQYF. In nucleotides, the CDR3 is TGTGCCAGCAGCCCGATCGCTAGCGGGGTATTTGATACGCAGTATTTT.

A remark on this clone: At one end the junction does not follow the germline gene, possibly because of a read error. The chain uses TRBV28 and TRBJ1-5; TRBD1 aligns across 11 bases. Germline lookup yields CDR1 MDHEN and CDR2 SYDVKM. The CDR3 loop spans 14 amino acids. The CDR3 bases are TGTGCCAGCGGCGGACAGGGGGCCGGTCAGCTCCAGCATTTT. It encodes CASGGQGAGQLQHF.

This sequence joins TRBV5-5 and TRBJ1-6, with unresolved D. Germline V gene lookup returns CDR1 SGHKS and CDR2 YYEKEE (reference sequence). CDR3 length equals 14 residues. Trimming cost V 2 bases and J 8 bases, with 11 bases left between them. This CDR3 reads CASSFTDTDSPLHF. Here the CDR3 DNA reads TGTGCCAGCAGCTTCACAGATACCGATTCACCCCTCCACTTT.

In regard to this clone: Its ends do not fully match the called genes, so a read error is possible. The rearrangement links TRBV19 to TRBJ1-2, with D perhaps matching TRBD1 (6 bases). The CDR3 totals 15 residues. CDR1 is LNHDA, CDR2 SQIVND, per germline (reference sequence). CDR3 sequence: CASSILPGENCGYTF. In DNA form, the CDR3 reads TGTGCCAGTAGTATTCTCCCAGGGGAGAACTGTGGCTACACCTTC.

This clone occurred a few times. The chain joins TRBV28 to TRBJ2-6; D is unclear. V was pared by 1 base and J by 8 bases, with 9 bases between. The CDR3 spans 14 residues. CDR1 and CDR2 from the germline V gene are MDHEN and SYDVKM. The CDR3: CASSLLTQTNVLTF. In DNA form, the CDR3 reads TGTGCCAGCAGTTTATTAACCCAGACCAACGTCCTGACTTTC.

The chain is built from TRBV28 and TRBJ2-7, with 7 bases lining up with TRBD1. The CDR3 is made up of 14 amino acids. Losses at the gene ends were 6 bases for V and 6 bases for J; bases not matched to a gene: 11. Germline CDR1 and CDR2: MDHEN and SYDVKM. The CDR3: CASRRDRVVPEQYF. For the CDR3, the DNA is TGTGCCAGCAGGCGTGACAGGGTAGTTCCCGAGCAGTACTTC.

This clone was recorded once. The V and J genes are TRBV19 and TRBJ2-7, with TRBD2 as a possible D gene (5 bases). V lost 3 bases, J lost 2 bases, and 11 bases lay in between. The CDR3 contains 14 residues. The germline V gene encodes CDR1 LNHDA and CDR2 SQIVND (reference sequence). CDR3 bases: TGTGCCAGTAGTATTGGTCGGGGTCCCTACGAGCAGTACTTC. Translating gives CASSIGRGPYEQYF.

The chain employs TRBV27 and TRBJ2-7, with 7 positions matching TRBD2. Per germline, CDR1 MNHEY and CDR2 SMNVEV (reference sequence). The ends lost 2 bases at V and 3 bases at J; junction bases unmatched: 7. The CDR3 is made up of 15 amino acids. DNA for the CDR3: TGTGCCAGCAGTTTAAGCGGGGAGCCGTTCTACGAGCAGTACTTC. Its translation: CASSLSGEPFYEQYF.

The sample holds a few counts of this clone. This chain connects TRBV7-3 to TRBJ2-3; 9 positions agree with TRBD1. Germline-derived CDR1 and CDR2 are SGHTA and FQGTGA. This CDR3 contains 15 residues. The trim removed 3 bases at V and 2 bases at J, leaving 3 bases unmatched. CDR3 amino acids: CASSLGTGNTDTQYF. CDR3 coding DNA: TGTGCCAGCAGCTTGGGGACAGGGAACACAGATACGCAGTATTTT.

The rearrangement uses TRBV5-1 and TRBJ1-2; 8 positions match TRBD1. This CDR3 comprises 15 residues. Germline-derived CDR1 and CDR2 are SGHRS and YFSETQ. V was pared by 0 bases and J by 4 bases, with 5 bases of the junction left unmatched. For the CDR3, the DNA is TGCGCCAGCAGCTTGGCCCCGACAGGGGCCTATGGCTACACCTTC. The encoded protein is CASSLAPTGAYGYTF.

The DNA of the CDR3 is TGTGCCAGCAGCCAGGGATCCAACTACGAGCAGTACTTC. This sequence encodes CASSQGSNYEQYF. The chain uses TRBV5-5 and TRBJ2-7; D perhaps matches TRBD1 (5 bases). V lost 4 bases and J lost 3, with 11 bases in between. Germline V lookup: CDR1 SGHKS, CDR2 YYEKEE (reference sequence). This CDR3 has 13 amino acids.

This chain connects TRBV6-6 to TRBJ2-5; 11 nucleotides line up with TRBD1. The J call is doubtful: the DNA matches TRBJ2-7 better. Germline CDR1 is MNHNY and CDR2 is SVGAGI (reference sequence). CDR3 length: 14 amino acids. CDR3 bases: TGTGCCAGCAGACGGGGACAGGGGGGTTACGAGCAGTACTTC. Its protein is CASRRGQGGYEQYF.

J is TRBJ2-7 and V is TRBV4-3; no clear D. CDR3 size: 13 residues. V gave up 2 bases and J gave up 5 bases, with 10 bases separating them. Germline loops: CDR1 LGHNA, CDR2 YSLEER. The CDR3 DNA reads TGCGCCAGCAGCCAATCAACAGAGAACGAGCAGTACTTC. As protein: CASSQSTENEQYF.

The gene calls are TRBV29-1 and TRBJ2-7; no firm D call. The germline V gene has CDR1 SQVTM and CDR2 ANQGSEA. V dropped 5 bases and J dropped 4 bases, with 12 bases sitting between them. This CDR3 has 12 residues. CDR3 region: CSVTVGRYEQYF. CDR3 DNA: TGCAGCGTTACGGTGGGCCGGTACGAGCAGTACTTC.

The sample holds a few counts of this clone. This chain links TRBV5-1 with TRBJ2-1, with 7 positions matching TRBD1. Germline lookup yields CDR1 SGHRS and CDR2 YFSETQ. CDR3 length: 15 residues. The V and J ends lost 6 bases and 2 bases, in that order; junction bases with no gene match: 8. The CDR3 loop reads CASTFDRVPYNEQFF. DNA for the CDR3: TGCGCCAGCACCTTCGACAGGGTCCCCTACAATGAGCAGTTCTTC.

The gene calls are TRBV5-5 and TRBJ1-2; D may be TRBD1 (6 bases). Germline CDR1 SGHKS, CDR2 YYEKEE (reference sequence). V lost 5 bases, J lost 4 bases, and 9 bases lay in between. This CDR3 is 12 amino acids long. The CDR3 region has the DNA TGTGCCAGCAGTTCGGACAGCTATGGCTACACCTTC. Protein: CASSSDSYGYTF.

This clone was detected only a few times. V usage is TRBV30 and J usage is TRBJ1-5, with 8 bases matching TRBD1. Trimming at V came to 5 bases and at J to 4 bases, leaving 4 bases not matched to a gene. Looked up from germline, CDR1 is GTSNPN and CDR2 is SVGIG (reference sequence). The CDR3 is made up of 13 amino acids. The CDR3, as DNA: TGTGCCTGGGGGGGACAGGCTAATCAGCCCCAGCATTTT. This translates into CAWGGQANQPQHF.

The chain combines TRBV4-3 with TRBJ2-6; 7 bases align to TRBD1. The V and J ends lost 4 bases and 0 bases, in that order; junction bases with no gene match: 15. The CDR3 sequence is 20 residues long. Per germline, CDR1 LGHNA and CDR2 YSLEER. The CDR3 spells CASSRNPRTGHNSGANVLTF. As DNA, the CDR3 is TGCGCCAGCAGCCGTAACCCCAGGACAGGTCATAACTCTGGGGCCAACGTCCTGACTTTC.

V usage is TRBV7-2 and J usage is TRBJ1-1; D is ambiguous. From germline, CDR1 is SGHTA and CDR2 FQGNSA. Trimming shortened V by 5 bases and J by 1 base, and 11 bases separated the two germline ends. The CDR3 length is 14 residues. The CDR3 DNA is TGTGCCAGCAGCCTTCAGGTGGGGAACACTGAAGCTTTCTTT. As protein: CASSLQVGNTEAFF. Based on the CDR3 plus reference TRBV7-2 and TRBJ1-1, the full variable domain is GAGVSQSPSNKVTEKGKDVELRCDPISGHTALYWYRQSLGQGLEFLIYFQGNSAPDKSGLPSDRFSAERTGGSVSTLTIQRTQQEDSAVYLCASSLQVGNTEAFFGQGTRLTVV.

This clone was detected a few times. CDR3 nucleotide sequence: TGTGCCATCAGTGAGTCGACAGGGCTGGGAAACTATGGCTACACCTTC. Its protein is CAISESTGLGNYGYTF. V usage is TRBV10-3 and J usage is TRBJ1-2; 7 nucleotides align to TRBD1. Germline values: CDR1 ENHRY, CDR2 SYGVKD. The junction had 6 bases not matched to a gene; V was cut back by 0 bases and J by 2 bases. There are 16 residues in the CDR3.

For the CDR3, the DNA is TGTGCCAGCAGCCCCAGGGAAGGATCAGATACGCAGTATTTT. Residues: CASSPREGSDTQYF. The V gene is TRBV7-8, the J gene TRBJ2-3, with D perhaps TRBD1 (5 bases). The CDR3 is made up of 14 amino acids. With 5 bases removed from V and 4 bases from J, the gap between germline ends came to 13 bases. The germline gives CDR1 SGHVS, CDR2 FQNEAQ.

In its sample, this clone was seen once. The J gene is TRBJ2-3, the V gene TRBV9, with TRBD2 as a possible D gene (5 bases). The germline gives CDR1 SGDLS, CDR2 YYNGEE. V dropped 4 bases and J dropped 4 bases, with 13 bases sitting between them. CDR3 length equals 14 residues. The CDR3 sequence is CASSLGGSADTQYF. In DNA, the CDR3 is TGTGCCAGCAGCCTCGGCGGGTCGGCAGATACGCAGTATTTT.